The present T cell receptor (beta chain) was sequenced within a study of PD-1 blockade in mismatch repair-deficient tumors. Overall study results and limits: After pembrolizumab, tumor-resident clones rose rapidly, then generally contracted before radiologic responses.

Repertoires were generated with immunoSEQ multiplex PCR, while TCRdb's copy carries only in-frame clones and drops some. Of some 66,000 clones in the sample, approximately 89% were seen once. The CDR3 contains 14 residues. The germline V gene encodes CDR1 GTSNPN and CDR2 SVGIG (reference sequence). V lost 1 base, J lost 7 bases, and 7 bases stayed unmatched. This clone was seen only a few times. The antigen is unknown. The clonotype originates from an adult with mismatch repair-deficient cancer. The starting material was peripheral blood, obtained 52 weeks after starting pembrolizumab. The chain has TRBV30 and TRBJ2-5, with 9 bases matching TRBD2. CDR3 amino acids: CAWSGSSGGGTQYF. The DNA for the CDR3 is TGTGCCTGGAGTGGGAGTAGCGGGGGTGGGACCCAGTACTTC.